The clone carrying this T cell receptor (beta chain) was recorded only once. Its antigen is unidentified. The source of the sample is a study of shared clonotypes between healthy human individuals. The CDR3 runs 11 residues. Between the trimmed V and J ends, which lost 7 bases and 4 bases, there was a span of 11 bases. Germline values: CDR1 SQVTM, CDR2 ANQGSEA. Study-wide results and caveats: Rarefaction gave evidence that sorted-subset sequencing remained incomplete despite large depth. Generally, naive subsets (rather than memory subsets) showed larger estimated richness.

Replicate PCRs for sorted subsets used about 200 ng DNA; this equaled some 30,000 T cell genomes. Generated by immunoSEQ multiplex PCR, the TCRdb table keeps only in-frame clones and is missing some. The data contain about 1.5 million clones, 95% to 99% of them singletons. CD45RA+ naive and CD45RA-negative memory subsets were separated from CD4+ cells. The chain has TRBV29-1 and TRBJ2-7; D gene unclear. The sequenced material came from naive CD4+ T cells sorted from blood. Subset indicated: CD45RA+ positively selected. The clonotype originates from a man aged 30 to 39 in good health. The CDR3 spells CSADWEYEQYF. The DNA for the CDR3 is TGCAGCGCTGACTGGGAATACGAGCAGTACTTC.